This T cell receptor beta chain was recorded in a study of blood T cell repertoires in COVID-19. Per the original data handling: By means of reference gene primer amplification, nucleated cell counts were estimated. Using immunoSEQ multiplex PCR, the repertoire was profiled, and TCRdb retains in-frame clones only, with some absent. That table supplies the V and J calls and clone size; D and trimming were determined from the DNA. The repertoire holds 200,000 to 250,000 clones, with over 75% as singletons. Germline V CDR1 and CDR2: SGHNT, YYREEE (reference sequence). Trimming cost V 0 bases and J 4 bases; bases outside gene matches: 5. The CDR3 covers 15 residues.

Sequencing was carried out using PBMCs or T cells enriched from blood (not recorded which). This TCR was recovered from a woman aged 55-69 years who had recovered from COVID-19. The rearrangement joins TRBV5-4 to TRBJ1-2; TRBD1 matches 8 bases. CDR3 nucleotides: TGTGCCAGCAGCTTGGCGAGCGGACAGGGCTATGGCTACACCTTC. Translation: CASSLASGQGYGYTF.